Sequencing of this TCR beta chain was carried out in a study of T-cell memory formation after mild COVID-19. CDR3 size: 13 residues. Between the trimmed V and J ends, which lost 6 bases and 5 bases, there was a span of 13 bases. Germline V gene lookup returns CDR1 MNHEY and CDR2 SMNVEV (reference sequence). This clonotype has a count of ten or more. TCRdb called the 5' RACE reads again in MiXCR, with one record for every CDR3 protein. The data contain almost 35,000 distinct CDR3 sequences, 7.7% of them seen just once; the ten biggest clones take up under 30%. Sequenced: PBMCs or a T cell subset sorted from them (not recorded which). The chain uses TRBV27 and TRBJ2-5; D is possibly TRBD2 (6 bases). The TCR sequence derives from a man aged 18 to 30 who had mild COVID-19 (a few samples of this study predate the infection). Cell type and time point are not known. Written as DNA, the CDR3 is TGTGCCAGCAGCCCACGGGGGAGGGAGACCCAGTACTTC. This gives the protein CASSPRGRETQYF.